This T cell receptor beta chain emerged from a study of CD8 T cells in Susac syndrome. Study results and limitations: By the study's own acknowledgment, its TCR sequencing and HLA analysis included relatively few individuals.

Negative isolation was used for CD8+ and CD4+ T cells and FACS enrichment for TEMRA cells. Germline V lookup: CDR1 SGHVS, CDR2 FNYEAQ. CDR3 length: 15 residues. J gave up 4 bases and V 2 bases, and 2 bases lay outside the gene matches. With random hexamers, roughly 0.5 to 1 ug RNA was reverse transcribed. The method of amplification for TCR beta CDR3 was immunoSEQ multiplex PCR, covering 54 Vbeta and 13 Jbeta. MiXCR, run by TCRdb on the immunoSEQ multiplex PCR reads, gives a single entry per CDR3 protein. The data show around 150,000 distinct CDR3 sequences, over 90% seen once. As to this clonotype: Its antigen is not known.

The material sequenced was CD8+ T cells from PBMCs. This receptor was identified in a human donor with Susac syndrome. The rearrangement joins TRBV7-6 to TRBJ2-1; 10 nucleotides line up with TRBD2. CDR3 protein: CASSLTSGDYNEQFF. In DNA, the CDR3 is TGTGCCAGCAGCTTAACTAGCGGGGATTACAATGAGCAGTTCTTC.